One and the same sample provided the 27 T cell receptor beta chains below, sequenced in a study of regulatory T cells in long-lasting Graves disease. To make TCR beta libraries, researchers used iRepertoire HTBI primers and Arm-PCR of CDR3 regions. TCRdb ran MiXCR on the multiplex PCR reads and lists one entry per CDR3 protein. The table records about 430,000 distinct CDR3 sequences, over 20% of them present only once. Time point denoted: persistent/refractory GD, antithyroid drugs over 5 years with positive TRAb. The TCR library was made from RNA that had been extracted from PBMCs in TRIzol. Sequencing was performed on peripheral blood mononuclear cells (PBMCs), taken when the disease was refractory, from a patient treated with antithyroid drugs. Receptors originate from a female donor with Graves disease.

In its sample, this clonotype was seen many times. The junction differs from germline at one of its ends, possibly a read error. The chain combines TRBV5-1 with TRBJ2-7; D is undetermined. The V gene's germline CDR1 is SGHRS and CDR2 YFSETQ. The CDR3 spans 13 residues. DNA of the CDR3: TGTGCCAGCAGTTCACCGGGCAACTACGAGCAGTACTTC. It yields the protein CASSSPGNYEQYF.

The table lists this clonotype with many counts. In DNA form, the CDR3 reads TGTGCCACCAGTTTCGACAGTCACACCGGGGAGCTGTTTTTT. Amino acid sequence: CATSFDSHTGELFF. This chain uses TRBV24-1 with TRBJ2-2; D might be TRBD1 (5 bases). The length of the CDR3 is 14 residues. Germline lookup yields CDR1 KGHDR and CDR2 SFDVKD. V lost 6 bases and J 3 bases, leaving 10 bases between the germline ends.

Ten or more counts support this clonotype. The chain is built from TRBV28 and TRBJ1-1; the D gene is possibly TRBD1 (6 bases). In germline, CDR1 is MDHEN, CDR2 SYDVKM. The CDR3 is 13 residues long. Trimming pared 5 bases from V and 11 bases from J, leaving 18 bases between. CDR3: CASSPRGGSLAFF. The CDR3 DNA follows: TGTGCCAGCAGTCCCCGAGGGGGGAGTTTGGCTTTCTTT. The complete variable domain, with remaining parts taken from reference TRBV28 and TRBJ1-1, reads DVKVTQSSRYLVKRTGEKVFLECVQDMDHENMFWYRQDPGLGLRLIYFSYDVKMKEKGDIPEGYSVSREKKERFSLILESASTNQTSMYLCASSPRGGSLAFFGQGTRLTVV.

The chain combines TRBV18 with TRBJ1-5, with D unclear. Germline CDR1 KGHSH, CDR2 LQKENI. CDR3 size: 13 residues. V lost 2 bases and J 5 bases, leaving 7 bases between the germline ends. This CDR3 is CASSPARDQPQHF. In nucleotides, the CDR3 is TGTGCCAGCTCACCAGCAAGGGATCAGCCCCAGCATTTT.

V is TRBV7-8 and J is TRBJ2-2; the D is unclear. V lost 3 bases to trimming and J lost 1 base, with 9 bases between them. In germline, CDR1 is SGHVS, CDR2 FQNEAQ. The CDR3 has 15 residues. CDR3 coding DNA: TGTGCCAGCAGCTTCGGCTCAGGGAACACCGGGGAGCTGTTTTTT. It codes for CASSFGSGNTGELFF.

This clonotype was picked up a small number of times. This chain connects TRBV29-1 to TRBJ1-1, with D tentatively TRBD1 (6 bases). Germline V gives CDR1 SQVTM, CDR2 ANQGSEA. The CDR3 sequence is 11 residues long. V gave up 4 bases and J gave up 8 bases, with 11 bases separating them. CDR3 loop: CSVGGAPEAFF. The CDR3 nucleotides are TGCAGCGTTGGGGGGGCTCCCGAAGCTTTCTTT. Full variable domain (outside the CDR3, taken from reference TRBV29-1 and TRBJ1-1): SAVISQKPSRDICQRGTSLTIQCQVDSQVTMMFWYRQQPGQSLTLIATANQGSEATYESGFVIDKFPISRPNLTFSTLTVSNMSPEDSSIYLCSVGGAPEAFFGQGTRLTVV.

This clonotype was detected only a few times. The J gene is TRBJ2-4, the V gene TRBV7-8, with no clear D. Germline V gene data show CDR1 as SGHVS and CDR2 as FQNEAQ. CDR3 length equals 15 residues. Trimming took 5 bases from V and 0 from J, leaving 11 bases between them. CDR3 loop: CASSPRSIAKNIQYF. For the CDR3, the DNA is TGTGCCAGCAGCCCGCGGAGCATAGCCAAAAACATTCAGTACTTC.

This clonotype was seen ten or more times. This rearrangement joins TRBV2 to TRBJ2-2, with D perhaps matching TRBD2 (6 bases). V was clipped by 6 bases and J by 3 bases, with 11 bases between them. Per the germline V gene, CDR1 is SNHLY and CDR2 is FYNNEI. This CDR3 is built from 14 residues. CDR3 amino acids: CASRGRLDTGELFF. The CDR3 DNA sequence: TGTGCCAGCAGGGGCCGACTAGACACCGGGGAGCTGTTTTTT.

In its sample, this clonotype was seen many times. This chain uses TRBV2 with TRBJ2-5; 9 nucleotides agree with TRBD2. From germline, CDR1 is SNHLY and CDR2 FYNNEI. The J segment lost 1 base and the V segment lost 7 bases, leaving 4 bases of the junction unmatched. This CDR3 spans 14 amino acids. The CDR3 DNA follows: TGTGCCAGCACCGAGACTAGCGGCCAAGAGACCCAGTACTTC. Its protein is CASTETSGQETQYF.

This clonotype was observed many times. The rearrangement links TRBV2 to TRBJ2-7; TRBD2 matches 13 bases. V dropped 8 bases and J dropped 0; count of bases not matched to a gene: 7. Per the germline V gene, CDR1 is SNHLY and CDR2 is FYNNEI. This CDR3 has 16 residues. The CDR3 loop is CASWTSGGGSSYEQYF. CDR3 coding DNA: TGTGCCAGCTGGACTAGCGGGGGCGGGAGCTCCTACGAGCAGTACTTC. Variable domain in full (rest from reference TRBV2 and TRBJ2-7): EPEVTQTPSHQVTQMGQEVILRCVPISNHLYFYWYRQILGQKVEFLVSFYNNEISEKSEIFDDQFSVERPDGSNFTLKIRSTKLEDSAMYFCASWTSGGGSSYEQYFGPGTRLTVT.

Concerning this clonotype itself: A junction end diverges from the germline sequence, so it may reflect a read error. DNA for the CDR3: TGTGCCAGCAGTTACTCGAGACAGGGTACCGGGGCCAGCGTCCTGACTTTC. Encoded protein: CASSYSRQGTGASVLTF. The rearrangement uses TRBV6-5 and TRBJ2-6; the match to TRBD1 covers 7 bases. Germline CDR1 MNHEY, CDR2 SVGAGI. This CDR3 has 17 residues.

Points on this clonotype: At one of its ends the junction is not consistent with the germline gene, which may arise from a read error. CDR3 loop: CAASDERDTGELFF. CDR3 coding DNA: TGTGCCGCCAGTGATGAGAGGGACACCGGGGAGCTGTTTTTT. J is TRBJ2-2 and V is TRBV24-1; D perhaps matches TRBD2 (5 bases). The V gene's germline CDR1 is KGHDR and CDR2 SFDVKD. CDR3 length: 14 residues.

The V and J genes are TRBV20-1 and TRBJ1-1; unclear D gene. In germline, CDR1 is DFQATT, CDR2 SNEGSKA (reference sequence). The V gene lost 0 bases and the J gene lost 4 bases, with 9 bases spanning the gap. The CDR3 contains 13 residues. The CDR3 protein is CSARDWRSTEAFF. CDR3 DNA: TGCAGTGCTAGAGATTGGCGGAGCACTGAAGCTTTCTTT.

This rearrangement joins TRBV19 to TRBJ1-5; D is undetermined. CDR1 is LNHDA, CDR2 SQIVND, per germline (reference sequence). V lost 6 bases to trimming and J lost 2 bases, with 11 bases between them. This CDR3 is 14 amino acids long. The chain's CDR3 is CASSPNYGNQPQHF. The CDR3 DNA reads TGTGCCAGTAGCCCAAACTATGGCAATCAGCCCCAGCATTTT.

This clonotype was observed a handful of times. This chain joins TRBV10-2 and TRBJ1-5, with 10 bases lining up with TRBD1. The length of the CDR3 is 14 residues. Trimming removed 4 bases from V and 7 bases from J; junction bases left unmatched: 4. Looked up from germline, CDR1 is WSHSY and CDR2 is SAAADI. CDR3 in amino acids: CASSGRDRGQPQHF. The CDR3 DNA is TGCGCCAGCAGTGGCCGGGACAGGGGACAGCCCCAGCATTTT.

This clonotype occurred once. The CDR3 nucleotides are TGTGCCAGCAGCTTTATAGCGGGAGGACGCACAGATACGCAGTATTTT. This gives the protein CASSFIAGGRTDTQYF. The V gene is TRBV7-8, the J gene TRBJ2-3; 10 positions match TRBD2. The CDR3 loop spans 16 amino acids. Germline assignment: CDR1 SGHVS and CDR2 FQNEAQ. Trimming removed 3 bases from V and 1 base from J; junction bases left unmatched: 4.

The J gene is TRBJ2-1, the V gene TRBV20-1, with 7 bases that match TRBD2. V shed 2 bases, J shed 0 bases, and the junction held 4 bases outside the gene matches. Germline values: CDR1 DFQATT, CDR2 SNEGSKA (reference sequence). The CDR3 spans 15 residues. Written as DNA, the CDR3 is TGCAGTGCTAGACCCCGGGAGGACTCCTACAATGAGCAGTTCTTC. Amino acid sequence: CSARPREDSYNEQFF.

V usage is TRBV6-2 or TRBV6-3 and J usage is TRBJ1-5; tentative D call: TRBD1 (6 bases). V was pared by 6 bases and J by 3 bases, with 15 bases between. This CDR3 region has 15 residues. CDR1 and CDR2 (germline): MNHEY, SVGEGT. The CDR3 sequence: CASRVRGVFNQPQHF. The CDR3 coding sequence is TGTGCCAGCAGAGTTAGGGGGGTCTTCAATCAGCCCCAGCATTTT.

V and J are TRBV5-1 and TRBJ2-1; D unclear. Matching the DNA end better, TRBJ2-5 makes the J call doubtful. This CDR3 contains 14 residues. CDR1 and CDR2 (germline): SGHRS, YFSETQ. The CDR3 bases are TGCGCCAGCACAATAGACACCCCCAGGGAGACCCAGTACTTC. Translating it yields CASTIDTPRETQYF.

There are a few counts of this clonotype. The chain recombines TRBV19 with TRBJ2-7, with TRBD1 matching over 7 bases. The germline V gene encodes CDR1 LNHDA and CDR2 SQIVND (reference sequence). This CDR3 region has 13 residues. With 3 bases clipped from V and 4 bases from J, the junction kept 3 bases outside the gene matches. The CDR3 reads CASSMNRGYEQYF. DNA for the CDR3: TGTGCCAGTAGTATGAACAGGGGTTACGAGCAGTACTTC.

The chain is built from TRBV28 and TRBJ2-1; no reliable D call. The CDR3 runs to 16 residues. Trimming took off 4 bases at V and 2 bases at J, with 15 bases between the two ends. The germline CDR1 and CDR2 sequences are MDHEN and SYDVKM. The CDR3 DNA sequence: TGTGCCAGCAGTTCCCGCCTCCCCAACACCTACAATGAGCAGTTCTTC. Residues: CASSSRLPNTYNEQFF.

Worth noting for this clonotype: A much bigger clone sits one base away, suggesting this may be a read error. The chain combines TRBV5-1 with TRBJ2-7, with TRBD2 identical over 7 bases. The CDR3 covers 18 residues. V shed 4 bases, J shed 1 base, and the junction held 17 bases outside the gene matches. Germline CDR1 reads SGHRS; CDR2 reads YFSETQ. CDR3: CASSPRPTGGSGSYEQYF. The CDR3, as DNA: TGCGCCAGCAGCCCCCGACCGACTGGCGGGAGTGGTTCCTACGAGCAGTACTTC. Supplemented by reference TRBV5-1 and TRBJ2-7, the full variable domain reads KAGVTQTPRYLIKTRGQQVTLSCSPISGHRSVSWYQQTPGQGLQFLFEYFSETQRNKGNFPGRFSGRQFSNSRSEMNVSTLELGDSALYLCASSPRPTGGSGSYEQYFGPGTRLTVT.

This chain joins TRBV7-9 and TRBJ2-7; D is possibly TRBD1 (6 bases). The CDR3 length is 14 residues. Germline loops: CDR1 SEHNR, CDR2 FQNEAQ (reference sequence). Trimming shortened V by 5 bases and J by 2 bases, and 13 bases separated the two germline ends. The CDR3 here is CASSDTGKPYEQYF. The CDR3 bases are TGTGCCAGCAGCGATACAGGGAAACCCTACGAGCAGTACTTC.

The chain couples TRBV5-4 to TRBJ1-2; maybe TRBD1 (5 bases). Deletions cut 0 bases from V and 7 bases from J, with 19 bases between. Germline-derived CDR1 and CDR2 are SGHNT and YYREEE (reference sequence). CDR3 length: 16 amino acids. As DNA, the CDR3 is TGTGCCAGCAGCTTGGATAGTTGGGGGGGAGGTAGTGGCTACACCTTC. This codes for CASSLDSWGGGSGYTF. Full variable domain (rest looked up from reference TRBV5-4 and TRBJ1-2): ETGVTQSPTHLIKTRGQQVTLRCSSQSGHNTVSWYQQALGQGPQFIFQYYREEENGRGNFPPRFSGLQFPNYSSELNVNALELDDSALYLCASSLDSWGGGSGYTFGSGTRLTVV.

This clonotype was seen repeatedly, ten times or more. The genes are TRBV2 and TRBJ1-2; 7 nucleotides line up with TRBD1. The germline V gene encodes CDR1 SNHLY and CDR2 FYNNEI. Trimming cost V 7 bases and J 4 bases; bases outside gene matches: 6. This CDR3 has 13 residues. CDR3 residues: CASNGDSLYGYTF. CDR3 nucleotide sequence: TGTGCCAGCAACGGGGACAGCCTCTATGGCTACACCTTC.

In its sample, this clonotype was seen many times. The CDR3 loop is CASSKLGKGWEAYEQYF. The CDR3 nucleotides read TGTGCCAGCAGTAAACTCGGAAAGGGTTGGGAGGCCTACGAGCAGTACTTC. The V and J genes are TRBV12-3 or TRBV12-4 and TRBJ2-7; maybe TRBD2 (6 bases). The CDR3 is made up of 17 amino acids. V dropped 5 bases and J dropped 2 bases, with 22 bases sitting between them.

The chain recombines TRBV18 with TRBJ2-1; D is ambiguous. CDR3 size: 13 residues. Trimming stripped 3 bases from V and 2 bases from J, with 5 bases between. The germline gives CDR1 KGHSH, CDR2 LQKENI. The CDR3 coding sequence is TGTGCCAGCTCACCGTCAGCCTACAATGAGCAGTTCTTC. Encoded protein: CASSPSAYNEQFF.